This entry is about one TCR beta chain. This clone has only a few counts. Its antigen has not been determined. No quality values exist for individual bases; no much larger clone is one base distant. This entry belongs to a study of blood T cell repertoires in COVID-19 (dated by TCRdb to 2020 to 2021). For the wider study: The collaborator samples originated in the United States, Italy and Spain and spanned the acute and convalescent phases of COVID-19. A freely available public database, intended as a resource for researchers studying the immune response to SARS-CoV-2, is where the repertoires were released. The samples were drawn from two sources: the first 160 participants of the ongoing ImmuneRACE study, and 1,000 to 1,500 subjects contributed by 6 global collaborators. The prospective study material was composed of cDNA or gDNA derived from T cells, B-cell-depleted T cells, or PBMCs. The sample metadata nearly always contained a de-identified subject ID, COVID-19 status, age in years and sex. The dataset comprised deeply sampled blood TCRbeta repertoires from subjects exposed to, actively infected with, or recovered from COVID-19. Where available, HLA class I and class II types were obtained from metadata supplied by the sample provider rather than from assay-based typing.

Study-wide conclusions, independent of this receptor: The amount of clinical and demographic metadata varied by source and participant and was provided uncurated.

Collaborating institutions collected whole blood in K2EDTA tubes following their own protocols. For TCRbeta analysis, collaborator samples were shipped as frozen whole blood, as isolated PBMCs, or as DNA extracted from either sample type. Trimming at the junction amounts to 4 bases on V and 4 bases on J, and the germline ends lie 19 bases apart. The CDR3 starts with the cysteine, ends with the phenylalanine, and has 16 residues. The only DNA kept is the CDR3, 48 bases in frame from the first base. The germline V gene (reference sequence) provides CDR1 SEHNR and CDR2 FQNEAQ. The immunoSEQ Assay, a bias-controlled multiplex PCR, was used to amplify TCRbeta CDR3 regions from genomic DNA. In the authors' own workflow: The number of nucleated cells in each sample was estimated from the amplification of reference gene primers within the assay. Sequence reads were collapsed and filtered to measure the absolute abundance of every unique TCRbeta CDR3 rearrangement. For each sample, productive Simpson clonality was calculated as the square root of Simpson's diversity index across productive rearrangements. TCRdb stores this immuneACCESS table with in-frame sequences only. Part of the clones is absent; in the studies checked, under half of the shortfall reflects unresolved V genes, and no reason is known for the rest. V, J and clone size derive from that table, while D and trimming were established from the DNA sequence. This sample lists around 130,000 clones; 85% to 90% were detected once. More than 9.5% of the sample rests with the top ten.

Recombination linked TRBV7-9 to TRBJ2-5; TRBD1 is a weak D gene call, 7 bases matching. This receptor was identified in a woman of 80 years or more with acute or convalescent COVID-19. What was sequenced was peripheral blood. This receptor has the CDR3 CASSYTGVTRGETQYF. The DNA sequence is TGTGCCAGCAGCTACACAGGGGTGACTAGAGGAGAGACCCAGTACTTC.